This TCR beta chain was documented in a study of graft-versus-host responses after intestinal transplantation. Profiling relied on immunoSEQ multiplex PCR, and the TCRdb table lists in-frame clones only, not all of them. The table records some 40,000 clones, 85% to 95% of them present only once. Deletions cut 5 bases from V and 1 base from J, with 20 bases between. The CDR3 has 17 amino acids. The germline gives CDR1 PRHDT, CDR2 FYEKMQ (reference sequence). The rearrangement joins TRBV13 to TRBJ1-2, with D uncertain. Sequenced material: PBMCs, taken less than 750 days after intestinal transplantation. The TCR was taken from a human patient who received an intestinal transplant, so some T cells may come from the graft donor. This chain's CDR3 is CASSPGFELEGNYGYTF. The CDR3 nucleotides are TGTGCCAGCAGCCCCGGTTTCGAGCTCGAGGGTAACTATGGCTACACCTTC.